These 20 T cell receptor beta chains share one sample of origin, sequenced in a study of lymphopenia after photon versus proton radiotherapy. Sequencing was performed with immunoSEQ multiplex PCR; in TCRdb, only in-frame clones are kept and a portion is missing. The sample records 83,000 or so clones, around 83% being singletons. Sequencing used peripheral blood, obtained from a patient treated with proton-based radiotherapy. These receptors all stem from a man aged 60-69 years with pancreatic cancer.

The genes are TRBV6-1 and TRBJ1-2; possibly TRBD1 for D (5 bases). V was cut by 6 bases and J by 6 bases, with 20 bases left in between. Germline V gene data show CDR1 as MNHNS and CDR2 as SASEGT. The CDR3 totals 15 residues. The CDR3 bases are TGTGCCAGCAGGGCCCGGACAACCGGGTATGATGGCTACACCTTC. Amino acid sequence: CASRARTTGYDGYTF.

The chain is built from TRBV4-3 and TRBJ2-7; 8 nucleotides line up with TRBD1. This CDR3 has 15 amino acids. V lost 0 bases, J lost 7 bases, and 8 bases stayed unmatched. CDR1 is LGHNA, CDR2 YSLEER, per germline. DNA of the CDR3: TGCGCCAGCAGCCAAGATCGGCAGGGGGCGCGGGAGCAGTACTTC. This codes for CASSQDRQGAREQYF.

The chain recombines TRBV10-3 with TRBJ1-5; the D is unclear. Looked up from germline, CDR1 is ENHRY and CDR2 is SYGVKD. The CDR3 has 13 residues. Trimming took off 3 bases at V and 0 bases at J, with 3 bases between the two ends. CDR3 in DNA: TGTGCCATCAGTGACAGTAGCAATCAGCCCCAGCATTTT. Protein product: CAISDSSNQPQHF.

V and J are TRBV6-1 and TRBJ2-1, with a weak D call TRBD2 (7 bases). Trimming removed 10 bases at V and 7 bases at J, with 20 bases between. The germline V gene encodes CDR1 MNHNS and CDR2 SASEGT. The CDR3 length is 14 residues. The DNA of the CDR3 is TGTGCCACCCTCGGGGGGCGGACGCGTAATGAGCAGTTCTTC. This codes for CATLGGRTRNEQFF.

This clone has a handful of counts. This chain links TRBV6-5 with TRBJ2-3; D uncertain. V was clipped by 4 bases and J by 1 base, with 12 bases between them. CDR3 size: 15 residues. From germline, CDR1 is MNHEY and CDR2 SVGAGI. The CDR3 coding sequence is TGTGCCAGCAGTTCAGGTTTCCTCGGCACAGATACGCAGTATTTT. It specifies CASSSGFLGTDTQYF.

The gene calls are TRBV28 and TRBJ2-7; tentatively, D is TRBD1 (6 bases). The V end was cut by 1 base, the J end by 3 bases, with 28 bases between. The CDR3 is made up of 20 amino acids. The germline gives CDR1 MDHEN, CDR2 SYDVKM. CDR3 sequence (DNA): TGTGCCAGCAGTTTATTCGGTCAGGGAGTGGGGCAGGGGCCAAACTACGAGCAGTACTTC. Translated: CASSLFGQGVGQGPNYEQYF.

This chain joins TRBV9 and TRBJ1-4, with 7 bases that match TRBD1. Germline CDR1 and CDR2: SGDLS and YYNGEE. V lost 4 bases to trimming and J lost 0 bases; unmatched junction nucleotides: 9. The CDR3 is made up of 17 amino acids. The CDR3 nucleotides read TGTGCCAGCAGCCCACGGACAGGACTAGCAACTAATGAAAAACTGTTTTTT. Translation: CASSPRTGLATNEKLFF. Using reference TRBV9 and TRBJ1-4 for the parts outside the CDR3, the full variable domain is DSGVTQTPKHLITATGQRVTLRCSPRSGDLSVYWYQQSLDQGLQFLIQYYNGEERAKGNILERFSAQQFPDLHSELNLSSLELGDSALYFCASSPRTGLATNEKLFFGSGTQLSVL.

This chain connects TRBV28 to TRBJ2-7, with no clear D. The CDR3 runs to 16 residues. Germline values: CDR1 MDHEN, CDR2 SYDVKM. V was pared by 6 bases and J by 0 bases, with 18 bases between. The chain's CDR3 is CASSRFGKRTSYEQYF. The CDR3 DNA follows: TGTGCCAGCAGCCGGTTTGGCAAGCGTACCTCCTACGAGCAGTACTTC.

The chain carries TRBV5-1 and TRBJ2-3; 7 bases are shared with TRBD2. The V gene end was trimmed by 1 base and the J gene end by 2 bases; junction bases not matched to a gene: 4. This CDR3 region has 15 residues. CDR1 and CDR2 (germline): SGHRS, YFSETQ. CDR3 sequence (DNA): TGCGCCAGCAGCTTGAATGCGGGAGCCACAGATACGCAGTATTTT. Its protein is CASSLNAGATDTQYF.

The V call is TRBV6-6, the J call TRBJ2-7; D ambiguous. V was clipped by 7 bases and J by 3 bases, with 7 bases between them. The CDR3 loop spans 11 amino acids. From germline, CDR1 is MNHNY and CDR2 SVGAGI (reference sequence). The CDR3 here is CASTLGYEQYF. The CDR3 DNA reads TGTGCCAGCACCCTCGGCTACGAGCAGTACTTC.

The rearrangement joins TRBV7-2 to TRBJ2-7; 8 bases align to TRBD2. Trimming cost V 1 base and J 0 bases; bases outside gene matches: 2. Germline V gives CDR1 SGHTA, CDR2 FQGNSA. The CDR3 runs to 15 residues. The CDR3 nucleotides read TGTGCCAGCAGCTTAGGTAGCGGGAACTCCTACGAGCAGTACTTC. This sequence encodes CASSLGSGNSYEQYF.

The table lists this clone with a count of one. The rearrangement links TRBV11-3 to TRBJ1-5; possible D gene TRBD1, 5 bases. The CDR3 runs 15 residues. Trimming removed 0 bases from V and 2 bases from J, with 8 bases in between. Germline V CDR1 and CDR2: SGHNT, YENEEA. Here the CDR3 reads CASSLDLGGNQPQHF. The DNA for the CDR3 is TGTGCCAGCAGCTTAGATTTGGGGGGCAATCAGCCCCAGCATTTT.

The chain employs TRBV27 and TRBJ2-1; TRBD2 might be the D (5 bases). The CDR3 sequence is 17 residues long. The V and J ends lost 2 bases and 0 bases respectively, with 14 bases between them. The V gene's germline CDR1 is MNHEY and CDR2 SMNVEV (reference sequence). Written as DNA, the CDR3 is TGTGCCAGCAGTTTACGGCTAGCTGACCCCTCCTACAATGAGCAGTTCTTC. This sequence encodes CASSLRLADPSYNEQFF.

This sequence joins TRBV30 and TRBJ1-5; TRBD1 is a possible D gene (5 bases). V lost 0 bases to trimming and J lost 5 bases, with 11 bases between them. The germline CDR1 and CDR2 sequences are GTSNPN and SVGIG (reference sequence). The CDR3 loop spans 14 amino acids. This CDR3 is CAWSVTRVDQPQHF. The CDR3 DNA sequence: TGTGCCTGGAGTGTAACCAGGGTTGATCAGCCCCAGCATTTT.

Worth noting for this clone: The junction departs from the called germline gene at one end, perhaps through a read error. The genes are TRBV7-7 and TRBJ2-7; TRBD2 matches 7 bases. Germline CDR1 SSHAT, CDR2 FNYEAQ (reference sequence). The length of the CDR3 is 15 residues. Here the CDR3 DNA reads TGTGCTAGCAGCTTAGGGGCGGGAGCTCGGTACGAGCAGTACTTC. Translation: CASSLGAGARYEQYF.

This clone was counted a few times. The chain joins TRBV7-2 to TRBJ2-7; D is perhaps TRBD1 (6 bases). The germline V gene has CDR1 SGHTA and CDR2 FQGNSA. V lost 1 base, J lost 7 bases, and 17 bases lay in between. This CDR3 has 15 residues. In DNA, the CDR3 is TGTGCCAGCAGCTTAGTGAGGGGACAAGCCCTGGAGCAGTACTTC. It codes for CASSLVRGQALEQYF.

The genes are TRBV6-1 and TRBJ2-3; possible D gene TRBD1, 5 bases. V was cut by 10 bases and J by 2 bases, with 16 bases left in between. Per germline, CDR1 MNHNS and CDR2 SASEGT. This CDR3 is 14 amino acids long. The CDR3 DNA sequence: TGTGCCAATGCTAAAGGGGCTTCCACAGATACGCAGTATTTT. Encoded protein: CANAKGASTDTQYF.

The J gene is TRBJ2-1, the V gene TRBV5-8, with D possibly TRBD2 on 5 matching bases. CDR3 size: 15 residues. V lost 4 bases, J lost 0 bases, and 11 bases lay in between. Germline loops: CDR1 SGHTS, CDR2 YDEGEE. The CDR3 region is CASSPGLNSYNEQFF. For the CDR3, the DNA is TGTGCCAGCAGCCCCGGACTGAACTCCTACAATGAGCAGTTCTTC.

The rearrangement links TRBV9 to TRBJ2-7, with D possibly matching TRBD1 (6 bases). CDR1 and CDR2 (germline): SGDLS, YYNGEE. Trimming removed 2 bases from V and 2 bases from J, with 14 bases in between. The CDR3 has 15 residues. The CDR3 here is CASSVGDTRTYEQYF. CDR3 DNA sequence: TGTGCCAGCAGCGTTGGGGACACCCGTACCTACGAGCAGTACTTC. Based on the CDR3 plus reference TRBV9 and TRBJ2-7, the full variable domain is DSGVTQTPKHLITATGQRVTLRCSPRSGDLSVYWYQQSLDQGLQFLIQYYNGEERAKGNILERFSAQQFPDLHSELNLSSLELGDSALYFCASSVGDTRTYEQYFGPGTRLTVT.

The rearrangement uses TRBV28 and TRBJ1-5; weak D call: TRBD1 (5 bases). Germline V gene lookup returns CDR1 MDHEN and CDR2 SYDVKM. There are 14 residues in the CDR3. V lost 2 bases and J lost 5, with 10 bases in between. CDR3 DNA: TGTGCCAGCAGTTTAGTCAGGGCGCATCAGCCCCAGCATTTT. Encoded protein: CASSLVRAHQPQHF.